This entry concerns a single T cell receptor (beta chain). These data are taken from a study of OX40 agonist ivuxolimab in advanced cancers. CDR1 and CDR2 (germline): SNHLY, FYNNEI. The CDR3 is 12 residues long. V was shortened by 7 bases and J by 1 base, with 6 bases between the two germline ends. Produced via immunoSEQ multiplex PCR; TCRdb's table is partial and in-frame only. The repertoire holds tens of thousands of clones, with roughly 84% as singletons. The sequence derives from an adult with an advanced solid tumor such as melanoma, head and neck, liver or kidney cancer. The sequencing used CD4+ or CD8+ T cells sorted from blood, collected in a trial of the OX40 agonist ivuxolimab. The gene calls are TRBV2 and TRBJ2-3; D may be TRBD1 (6 bases). The CDR3 DNA follows: TGTGCCAGCACAGGGGGCACAGATACGCAGTATTTT. This translates into CASTGGTDTQYF.